The 18 T cell receptor beta chains below all came from one sample that was sequenced in a study of T cell responses to AZD1222 COVID-19 vaccine. TCRdb keeps only in-frame clones here, not all; method: immunoSEQ multiplex PCR. The sample lists over 70,000 clones, roughly nine tenths occurring once. The input for sequencing was peripheral blood, taken 28 days after the second AZD1222 dose. These receptors were taken from an adult who received the AZD1222 COVID-19 vaccine.

J is TRBJ1-4 and V is TRBV14; perhaps TRBD1 as D (5 bases). Trimming removed 1 base from V and 3 bases from J, with 9 bases in between. The CDR3 loop spans 15 amino acids. Per the germline V gene, CDR1 is SGHDN and CDR2 is FVKESK. CDR3 coding DNA: TGTGCCAGCAGCCAAGGACAGCGGGCTAATGAAAAACTGTTTTTT. Protein: CASSQGQRANEKLFF.

This chain joins TRBV28 and TRBJ1-2; the D is unclear. The CDR3 totals 15 residues. Between the trimmed V and J ends, which lost 4 bases and 6 bases, there was a span of 18 bases. Germline CDR1 and CDR2: MDHEN and SYDVKM. CDR3 amino acids: CASSSTLRHPNGYTF. In DNA form, the CDR3 reads TGTGCCAGCAGTTCCACCCTTCGACATCCTAATGGCTACACCTTC.

This clone was observed a single time. V and J are TRBV7-3 and TRBJ2-7; TRBD2 might be the D (5 bases). The V end lost 1 base, the J end lost 3 bases, and 13 bases lay between the germline ends. Per the germline V gene, CDR1 is SGHTA and CDR2 is FQGTGA. The CDR3 contains 15 residues. As DNA, the CDR3 is TGTGCCAGCAGCTTAAGGCCCGGGGAACACTACGAGCAGTACTTC. Translated: CASSLRPGEHYEQYF.

The chain combines TRBV5-1 with TRBJ2-1; 7 nucleotides line up with TRBD1. Germline-derived CDR1 and CDR2 are SGHRS and YFSETQ. With V trimmed by 1 base and J by 4 bases, 5 bases remained unmatched. This CDR3 comprises 15 residues. CDR3 loop: CASSLRDSEYNEQFF. The CDR3, as DNA: TGCGCCAGCAGCTTGAGGGACAGTGAGTACAATGAGCAGTTCTTC.

The chain is built from TRBV5-1 and TRBJ1-1; 11 bases map to TRBD1. Trimming at V came to 0 bases and at J to 1 base, leaving 8 bases not matched to a gene. Germline CDR1 SGHRS, CDR2 YFSETQ. The CDR3 consists of 18 residues. The CDR3 DNA reads as TGCGCCAGCAGCTTGGCCCTAGGACAGGGGGCAGAGAACACTGAAGCTTTCTTT. Its protein is CASSLALGQGAENTEAFF. The whole variable domain, remainder taken from reference TRBV5-1 and TRBJ1-1, is KAGVTQTPRYLIKTRGQQVTLSCSPISGHRSVSWYQQTPGQGLQFLFEYFSETQRNKGNFPGRFSGRQFSNSRSEMNVSTLELGDSALYLCASSLALGQGAENTEAFFGQGTRLTVV.

The chain is built from TRBV19 and TRBJ2-4; a weak D match, TRBD1 (5 bases). Germline V lookup: CDR1 LNHDA, CDR2 SQIVND (reference sequence). The CDR3 runs to 16 residues. V was shortened by 3 bases and J by 1 base, with 13 bases between the two germline ends. CDR3 sequence reads: CASSIPGMWAKNIQYF. The CDR3 DNA reads as TGTGCCAGTAGTATCCCAGGGATGTGGGCCAAAAACATTCAGTACTTC.

This chain joins TRBV21-1 and TRBJ2-7; the D segment call TRBD1 is taken from the table without a DNA check. TRBV21-1 is a pseudogene segment. The CDR3 is made up of 13 amino acids. The CDR3 loop is CASSKNQGCEQYV. Here the CDR3 DNA reads TGTGCCAGCAGCAAGAACCAGGGCTGCGAGCAGTACGTC.

The chain is built from TRBV9 and TRBJ2-1; weak D call: TRBD2 (5 bases). Trimming took off 2 bases at V and 0 bases at J, with 9 bases between the two ends. CDR3 length: 15 amino acids. The germline V gene encodes CDR1 SGDLS and CDR2 YYNGEE. CDR3 sequence reads: CASSVSGSSYNEQFF. The CDR3 DNA is TGTGCCAGCAGCGTCAGCGGCAGCTCCTACAATGAGCAGTTCTTC.

This clone was seen once. This chain uses TRBV21-1 with TRBJ1-1. TRBV21-1 is recorded as a pseudogene. The CDR3 has 16 amino acids. The CDR3 loop reads CASSKGSGRVDTEAFF. CDR3 bases: TGTGCCAGCAGCAAAGGAAGCGGCAGGGTCGACACTGAAGCTTTCTTT.

V gene TRBV4-1 combines with J gene TRBJ1-4; no definite D call. CDR1 and CDR2 from the germline V gene are MGHRA and YSYEKL. Trimming stripped 0 bases from V and 4 bases from J, with 9 bases between. This CDR3 spans 15 amino acids. Here the CDR3 reads CASSQENYGNEKLFF. The CDR3 region has the DNA TGCGCCAGCAGCCAAGAAAATTACGGTAATGAAAAACTGTTTTTT.

The V and J genes are TRBV7-2 and TRBJ1-1; no definite D call. The CDR3 runs 15 residues. Germline V gene data show CDR1 as SGHTA and CDR2 as FQGNSA. Deletions cut 2 bases from V and 2 bases from J, with 12 bases between. CDR3 sequence reads: CASSLRPAVNTEAFF. The CDR3 coding sequence is TGTGCCAGCAGCTTACGGCCAGCGGTTAACACTGAAGCTTTCTTT.

This chain uses TRBV15 with TRBJ1-2, with D maybe TRBD1 (6 bases). CDR3 length: 16 residues. In germline, CDR1 is LNHNV, CDR2 YYDKDF (reference sequence). The V end lost 0 bases, the J end lost 0 bases, and 11 bases lay between the germline ends. Written as DNA, the CDR3 is TGTGCCACCAGCAGAGATCGGACAGATGCTAACTATGGCTACACCTTC. Its translation is CATSRDRTDANYGYTF.

V usage is TRBV4-2 and J usage is TRBJ1-1; unclear D gene. V lost 4 bases, J lost 1 base, and 7 bases lay in between. This CDR3 is built from 13 residues. The germline V gene encodes CDR1 LGHNA and CDR2 YNFKEQ. CDR3 region: CASSPYQNTEAFF. In DNA form, the CDR3 reads TGTGCCAGCAGCCCCTACCAGAACACTGAAGCTTTCTTT.

The chain recombines TRBV28 with TRBJ2-1; TRBD1 is a possible D gene (5 bases). The CDR3 has 11 amino acids. V dropped 7 bases and J dropped 12 bases, with 13 bases sitting between them. Germline CDR1 reads MDHEN; CDR2 reads SYDVKM. The CDR3 loop is CASTNRLSQFF. The CDR3 nucleotides read TGTGCCAGCACTAACAGGCTTTCGCAGTTCTTC.

This clone was picked up one time. The CDR3: CASSVEQQARKSPLHF. CDR3 nucleotides: TGTGCCAGCAGCGTAGAACAACAGGCTCGGAAATCACCCCTCCACTTT. This chain uses TRBV9 with TRBJ1-6, with D perhaps matching TRBD1 (5 bases). This CDR3 comprises 16 residues. Germline V CDR1 and CDR2: SGDLS, YYNGEE. V lost 0 bases, J lost 10 bases, and 17 bases lay in between.

CDR3 region: CASQDLGQETQYF. The CDR3 DNA is TGTGCCAGCCAAGATTTGGGACAAGAGACCCAGTACTTC. V is TRBV6-5 and J is TRBJ2-5; D remains ambiguous. Germline values: CDR1 MNHEY, CDR2 SVGAGI. Trimming cost V 8 bases and J 2 bases, with 12 bases left between them. The length of the CDR3 is 13 residues.

This chain joins TRBV29-1 and TRBJ2-2, with D tentatively TRBD1 or TRBD2 (5 bases each). The germline V gene encodes CDR1 SQVTM and CDR2 ANQGSEA. V lost 7 bases, J lost 8 bases, and 14 bases lay in between. The CDR3 consists of 12 residues. The CDR3 DNA reads as TGCAGCGCCGGGGCCTCAAAAGGGGAGCTGTTTTTT. It translates to CSAGASKGELFF.

A few counts support this clone. The rearrangement uses TRBV19 and TRBJ2-4; D unclear. The V end lost 6 bases, the J end lost 3 bases, and 21 bases lay between the germline ends. This CDR3 is 17 amino acids long. Germline V gives CDR1 LNHDA, CDR2 SQIVND (reference sequence). CDR3 nucleotide sequence: TGTGCCAGTAGCTCAACTAACGTTCTTTTGTACAAAAACATTCAGTACTTC. It is translated as CASSSTNVLLYKNIQYF.